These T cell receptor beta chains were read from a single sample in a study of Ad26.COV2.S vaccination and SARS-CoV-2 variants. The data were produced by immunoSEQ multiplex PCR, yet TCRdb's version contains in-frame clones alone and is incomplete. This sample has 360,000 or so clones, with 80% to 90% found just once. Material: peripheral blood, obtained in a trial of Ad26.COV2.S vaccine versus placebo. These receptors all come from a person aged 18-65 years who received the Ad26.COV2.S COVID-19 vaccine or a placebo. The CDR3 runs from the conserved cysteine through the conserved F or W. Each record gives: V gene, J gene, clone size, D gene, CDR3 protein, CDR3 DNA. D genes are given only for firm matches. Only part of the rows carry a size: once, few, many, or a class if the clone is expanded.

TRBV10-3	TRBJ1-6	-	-	CAISESRDLPRDSPLHF	TGTGCCATCAGTGAGTCCCGGGACCTACCTCGGGATTCACCCCTCCACTTT
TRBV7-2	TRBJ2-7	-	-	CASSFLGVGYEQYF	TGTGCCAGCAGCTTCCTGGGAGTTGGGTACGAGCAGTACTTC
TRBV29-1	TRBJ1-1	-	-	CSVDPHGGRTEAFF	TGCAGCGTTGACCCCCACGGAGGTCGGACTGAAGCTTTCTTT
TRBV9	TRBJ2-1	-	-	CASTPFVQVRGSYNEQFF	TGTGCCAGCACCCCGTTTGTTCAGGTTAGGGGTTCCTACAATGAGCAGTTCTTC
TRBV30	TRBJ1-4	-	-	CAWSEGSSWNEKLFF	TGTGCCTGGAGTGAAGGTAGCAGCTGGAATGAAAAACTGTTTTTT
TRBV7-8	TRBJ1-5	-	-	CASSLAAGSLYQPQHF	TGTGCCAGCAGCTTAGCCGCAGGTTCCCTTTATCAGCCCCAGCATTTT
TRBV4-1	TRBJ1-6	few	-	CASSQDRQGNSPLHF	TGCGCCAGCAGCCAAGATCGGCAGGGTAATTCACCCCTCCACTTT
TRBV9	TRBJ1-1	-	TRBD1	CASSAAGGRGTEAFF	TGTGCCAGCAGCGCCGCAGGGGGCCGGGGGACTGAAGCTTTCTTT
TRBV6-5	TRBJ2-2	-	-	CASSYDYTGELFF	TGTGCCAGCAGTTACGATTACACCGGGGAGCTGTTTTTT
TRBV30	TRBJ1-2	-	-	CAWLPGLTYGYTF	TGTGCCTGGCTTCCTGGGCTTACATATGGCTACACCTTC
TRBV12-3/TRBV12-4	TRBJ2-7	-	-	CASSKGAGHEQYF	TGTGCCAGCAGCAAGGGCGCGGGTCACGAGCAGTACTTC
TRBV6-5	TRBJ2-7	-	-	CASTEVRGSYEQYF	TGTGCCAGCACGGAGGTCAGGGGTTCCTACGAGCAGTACTTC
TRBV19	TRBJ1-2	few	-	CASSIAGQRIDYGYTF	TGTGCCAGTAGTATAGCAGGGCAACGAATCGACTATGGCTACACCTTC
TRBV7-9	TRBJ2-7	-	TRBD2	CASSSLGRGGLYEQYF	TGTGCCAGCAGCTCCCTGGGGCGGGGGGGCCTATACGAGCAGTACTTC
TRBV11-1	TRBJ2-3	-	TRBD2	CASSLLGGNTDTQYF	TGTGCCAGCAGCCTCCTCGGGGGGAACACAGATACGCAGTATTTT
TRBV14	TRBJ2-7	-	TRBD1	CASSRSGQGYEQYF	TGTGCCAGCAGCCGATCGGGACAGGGCTACGAGCAGTACTTC